The 26 T cell receptor beta chains below come from one sample, sequenced in a study of cytomegalovirus exposure and HLA in healthy donors. The primer mix had 60 Vbeta and 13 Jbeta primers. TCRdb's copy holds only in-frame clones and misses some; the assay was immunoSEQ multiplex PCR. The table lists around 130,000 clones, about 8.6% of them singletons. The sequencing sample was made of PBMCs. These TCRs come from a woman in her thirties or forties in good health and CMV-seropositive.

This sequence joins TRBV6-6 and TRBJ1-1, with D unclear. Trimming left V 5 bases short and J 5 bases short, with 15 bases between. The germline V gene has CDR1 MNHNY and CDR2 SVGAGI (reference sequence). The CDR3 totals 14 residues. CDR3 in DNA: TGTGCCAGCAGTCCTAACGTGCTAAGTACTGAAGCTTTCTTT. Translation: CASSPNVLSTEAFF.

This clone showed up just a few times. The rearrangement joins TRBV29-1 to TRBJ1-2; a possible D gene is TRBD1 (6 bases). From germline, CDR1 is SQVTM and CDR2 ANQGSEA. V was cut by 2 bases and J by 0 bases, with 10 bases left in between. This CDR3 region has 14 residues. The CDR3 protein is CSVEQGRANYGYTF. In nucleotides, the CDR3 is TGCAGCGTTGAACAGGGGAGGGCTAACTATGGCTACACCTTC.

This clone was counted between two and nine times. The chain recombines TRBV25-1 with TRBJ1-1; the match to TRBD1 covers 9 bases. Germline loops: CDR1 MGHDK, CDR2 SYGVNS. The junction had 2 bases not matched to a gene; V was cut back by 1 base and J by 2 bases. CDR3 length: 15 residues. The CDR3 is CASSEWTGVNTEAFF. CDR3 in DNA: TGTGCCAGCAGTGAATGGACAGGGGTAAACACTGAAGCTTTCTTT. Variable domain in full (rest from reference TRBV25-1 and TRBJ1-1): EADIYQTPRYLVIGTGKKITLECSQTMGHDKMYWYQQDPGMELHLIHYSYGVNSTEKGDLSSESTVSRIRTEHFPLTLESARPSHTSQYLCASSEWTGVNTEAFFGQGTRLTVV.

This chain connects TRBV18 to TRBJ2-7; TRBD1 matches at 8 bases. The CDR3 consists of 14 residues. The V gene end was trimmed by 3 bases and the J gene end by 1 base; junction bases not matched to a gene: 2. Germline V CDR1 and CDR2: KGHSH, LQKENI. CDR3 nucleotide sequence: TGTGCCAGCTCACCCCAGGGGGCGTCCTACGAGCAGTACTTC. Protein sequence: CASSPQGASYEQYF.

This clone occurred a few times. The chain has TRBV5-4 and TRBJ2-7, with a tentative D call TRBD1 (5 bases). Germline V CDR1 and CDR2: SGHNT, YYREEE (reference sequence). This CDR3 region has 13 residues. V was cut by 0 bases and J by 3 bases, with 7 bases left in between. Here the CDR3 DNA reads TGTGCCAGCAGCTTGGAGCAGGGCTACGAGCAGTACTTC. Translation gives CASSLEQGYEQYF.

This clone was seen more than once but under ten times. The CDR3 is CASTLDITGANVLTF. CDR3 in DNA: TGTGCCAGCACCCTAGATATTACTGGGGCCAACGTCCTGACTTTC. The rearrangement uses TRBV2 and TRBJ2-6; D not resolved. Between the trimmed V and J ends, which lost 7 bases and 2 bases, there was a span of 12 bases. This CDR3 spans 15 amino acids. Germline V gene data show CDR1 as SNHLY and CDR2 as FYNNEI.

This sequence joins TRBV30 and TRBJ1-1; 7 bases agree with TRBD1. J was trimmed by 12 bases and V by 4 bases; bases with no gene match: 11. The CDR3 runs 12 residues. Germline CDR1 is GTSNPN and CDR2 is SVGIG (reference sequence). For the CDR3, the DNA is TGTGCCTGGAACTCGGAGGGACAGTACTCTTTCTTT. Translating it yields CAWNSEGQYSFF.

This clone was seen only a few times. V gene TRBV5-1 combines with J gene TRBJ2-1; 13 bases align to TRBD2. Losses at the gene ends were 3 bases for V and 4 bases for J; bases not matched to a gene: 13. Germline CDR1 SGHRS, CDR2 YFSETQ. The CDR3 extends over 19 amino acids. CDR3 sequence: CASSSTSGGDISMYNEQFF. The CDR3 DNA follows: TGCGCCAGCAGCTCCACTAGCGGGGGGGATATTTCGATGTACAATGAGCAGTTCTTC.

This clone has a handful of counts. The rearrangement uses TRBV11-1 and TRBJ2-7; 9 positions match TRBD2. The germline gives CDR1 SGHAT, CDR2 FQDESV (reference sequence). The CDR3 is 15 amino acids. V lost 5 bases, J lost 0 bases, and 5 bases stayed unmatched. Here the CDR3 reads CASSDSGGYSYEQYF. CDR3 nucleotide sequence: TGTGCCAGCAGCGATAGCGGGGGTTACTCCTACGAGCAGTACTTC.

The CDR3 is CACGDTDYEQYF. The CDR3 DNA reads as TGTGCCTGCGGTGACACAGACTACGAGCAGTACTTC. The chain uses TRBV30 and TRBJ2-7; no clear D. The V end was cut by 6 bases, the J end by 3 bases, with 12 bases between. CDR1 is GTSNPN, CDR2 SVGIG, per germline (reference sequence). The CDR3 loop spans 12 amino acids.

The chain uses TRBV5-1 and TRBJ1-1; D is perhaps TRBD1 (5 bases). This CDR3 is built from 14 residues. V lost 1 base and J lost 3, with 10 bases in between. In germline, CDR1 is SGHRS, CDR2 YFSETQ. CDR3 protein: CASSLSGRDTEAFF. The CDR3 DNA sequence: TGCGCCAGCAGCTTGTCAGGGAGGGACACTGAAGCTTTCTTT.

The J gene is TRBJ2-1, the V gene TRBV13, with D perhaps TRBD1 (6 bases). This CDR3 has 17 amino acids. With 3 bases removed from V and 4 bases from J, the gap between germline ends came to 19 bases. CDR1 and CDR2 (germline): PRHDT, FYEKMQ (reference sequence). The CDR3 sequence: CASSLLGHTETYNEQFF. CDR3 nucleotides: TGTGCCAGCAGCTTGTTGGGACATACGGAAACTTACAATGAGCAGTTCTTC. Full variable domain (remainder filled in from reference TRBV13 and TRBJ2-1): AAGVIQSPRHLIKEKRETATLKCYPIPRHDTVYWYQQGPGQDPQFLISFYEKMQSDKGSIPDRFSAQQFSDYHSELNMSSLELGDSALYFCASSLLGHTETYNEQFFGPGTRLTVL.

The gene calls are TRBV6-1 and TRBJ1-4, with a weak D call TRBD1 (6 bases). CDR1 and CDR2 (germline): MNHNS, SASEGT. This CDR3 region has 12 residues. The V and J ends lost 6 bases and 13 bases respectively, with 15 bases between them. The CDR3 region is CASRLQGWGLFF. DNA of the CDR3: TGTGCCAGCAGACTACAGGGTTGGGGACTGTTTTTT.

This clone came up a few times. The chain links TRBV5-1 to TRBJ2-7; D perhaps matches TRBD2 (7 bases). Per the germline V gene, CDR1 is SGHRS and CDR2 is YFSETQ. The CDR3 is 16 amino acids. V dropped 0 bases and J dropped 3 bases, with 16 bases sitting between them. CDR3 bases: TGCGCCAGCAGCTTGGGGAAAGGAGGGGGGGACTACGAGCAGTACTTC. It codes for CASSLGKGGGDYEQYF.

This clone has only a few counts. J is TRBJ1-2 and V is TRBV29-1; 10 bases fit TRBD1. The CDR3 consists of 17 residues. Germline CDR1 SQVTM, CDR2 ANQGSEA. V lost 0 bases and J lost 1; bases outside the gene matches: 8. The CDR3 nucleotides are TGCAGCGTTGAAGATGGGACAGGGGAGAGGGGTAACTATGGCTACACCTTC. Amino acid sequence: CSVEDGTGERGNYGYTF. Together with reference TRBV29-1 and TRBJ1-2, the CDR3 gives the full variable domain: SAVISQKPSRDICQRGTSLTIQCQVDSQVTMMFWYRQQPGQSLTLIATANQGSEATYESGFVIDKFPISRPNLTFSTLTVSNMSPEDSSIYLCSVEDGTGERGNYGYTFGSGTRLTVV.

The chain employs TRBV2 and TRBJ1-1; D might be TRBD1 (5 bases). Germline CDR1 SNHLY, CDR2 FYNNEI. This CDR3 region has 11 residues. V lost 7 bases, J lost 11 bases, and 14 bases lay in between. The CDR3 loop is CASTPGGEAFF. The CDR3 DNA is TGTGCCAGCACGCCCGGGGGTGAGGCTTTCTTT.

Here the CDR3 DNA reads TGTGCCACCAGCAGAGTTACAGGGAGTCGAAATCAGCCCCAGCATTTT. Amino acid sequence: CATSRVTGSRNQPQHF. This chain uses TRBV15 with TRBJ1-5; TRBD1 is a possible D gene (6 bases). Germline V gene sequence: CDR1 LNHNV, CDR2 YYDKDF (reference sequence). The CDR3 has 16 amino acids. The V and J ends lost 1 base and 4 bases respectively, with 14 bases between them. The whole variable domain, filled in from reference TRBV15 and TRBJ1-5, reads DAMVIQNPRYQVTQFGKPVTLSCSQTLNHNVMYWYQQKSSQAPKLLFHYYDKDFNNEADTPDNFQSRRPNTSFCFLDIRSPGLGDTAMYLCATSRVTGSRNQPQHFGDGTRLSIL.

This clone has more than one count but fewer than ten. The J gene is TRBJ2-3, the V gene TRBV7-9; no reliable D call. Germline V CDR1 and CDR2: SEHNR, FQNEAQ (reference sequence). Trimming left V 6 bases short and J 3 bases short, with 10 bases between. The CDR3 is made up of 13 amino acids. The DNA of the CDR3 is TGTGCCAGCAGTGAAACGACTACAGATACGCAGTATTTT. Residues: CASSETTTDTQYF.

The chain carries TRBV6-4 and TRBJ2-2; TRBD1 is a possible D gene (5 bases). V gave up 2 bases and J gave up 1 base, with 14 bases separating them. Germline assignment: CDR1 MRHNA and CDR2 SNTAGT. The CDR3 runs 17 residues. As DNA, the CDR3 is TGTGCCAGCAGTGACCTCGGCAGGGCAATGAACACCGGGGAGCTGTTTTTT. Translating it yields CASSDLGRAMNTGELFF.

The J gene is TRBJ1-1, the V gene TRBV21-1. TRBV21-1 is marked as a pseudogene. The CDR3 length is 11 residues. DNA for the CDR3: TGTGCCAGCAGCTCCTTAAATCAAGCTTTCTTT. It yields the protein CASSSLNQAFF.

This chain links TRBV7-6 with TRBJ2-2, with TRBD2 as a possible D gene (6 bases). Per the germline V gene, CDR1 is SGHVS and CDR2 is FNYEAQ. This CDR3 has 16 amino acids. Trimming left V 1 base short and J 4 bases short, with 13 bases between. This chain's CDR3 is CASSLGTGVGTGELFF. In DNA, the CDR3 is TGTGCCAGCAGCTTAGGTACGGGGGTCGGCACCGGGGAGCTGTTTTTT.

This chain links TRBV21-1 with TRBJ2-1; TRBD2 is taken as the D call from the table, unchecked against the DNA. TRBV21-1 is a pseudogene. The CDR3 totals 19 residues. The CDR3 sequence: CASSARMTSGGANDNEQFF. CDR3 coding DNA: TGTGCCAGCAGCGCCCGGATGACTAGCGGGGGGGCAAATGATAATGAGCAGTTCTTC.

This clone was picked up a small number of times. The DNA for the CDR3 is TGCAGCGTTGAATATCTTGGACAGGGCCACGAGCAGTACTTC. This sequence encodes CSVEYLGQGHEQYF. V gene TRBV29-1 combines with J gene TRBJ2-7, with 8 bases identical to TRBD1. The CDR3 loop spans 14 amino acids. With 2 bases clipped from V and 5 bases from J, the junction kept 8 bases outside the gene matches. Germline V gene lookup returns CDR1 SQVTM and CDR2 ANQGSEA.

This clone was seen a handful of times. The J gene is TRBJ1-2, the V gene TRBV6-1, with a weak D call TRBD1 (5 bases). Germline lookup yields CDR1 MNHNS and CDR2 SASEGT. CDR3 size: 15 residues. Trimming removed 5 bases at V and 4 bases at J, with 17 bases between. The CDR3 region is CASSPTGLHLYGYTF. CDR3 nucleotides: TGTGCCAGCAGTCCCACAGGATTACATCTCTATGGCTACACCTTC.

The rearrangement links TRBV7-2 to TRBJ1-1; D perhaps matches TRBD1 (5 bases). CDR1 SGHTA and CDR2 FQGNSA come from the germline V gene. The CDR3 runs to 15 residues. The V end was cut by 3 bases, the J end by 0 bases, with 11 bases between. DNA for the CDR3: TGTGCCAGCAGCTTGCAGGGTCCGGTGAACACTGAAGCTTTCTTT. Protein product: CASSLQGPVNTEAFF.

There are a few counts of this clone. V usage is TRBV28 and J usage is TRBJ1-5, with unresolved D. Trimming removed 3 bases at V and 3 bases at J, with 12 bases between. The length of the CDR3 is 15 residues. Germline loops: CDR1 MDHEN, CDR2 SYDVKM. CDR3 DNA sequence: TGTGCCAGCAGTTTTCTCGGCCAGGACAATCAGCCCCAGCATTTT. It translates to CASSFLGQDNQPQHF.